The rows below give T cell receptor beta chains drawn from one sample of a study of blood T cell repertoires in COVID-19. Using immunoSEQ multiplex PCR, the repertoire was profiled, and TCRdb retains in-frame clones only, with some absent. The sample consists of a few hundred thousand clones, approximately 80% of them appearing once. Specimen: PBMCs or T cells enriched from blood (not recorded which). Source of these receptors: a man aged 35 to 55 who had been exposed to COVID-19. The CDR3 runs from the conserved cysteine through the conserved F or W. Each record gives: clone size, J gene, V gene, CDR3 length, D gene, CDR3 protein, CDR3 DNA. A D gene is named only where the DNA matches it firmly. Expanded clones are given a class, and other clones once, few, many or no size at all.

size: .; J: TRBJ2-1; V: TRBV19; length: 15; D: TRBD2; CDR3: CASSTRTSVYNEQFF; DNA: TGTGCCAGTAGTACTCGGACTAGCGTCTACAATGAGCAGTTCTTC
size: .; J: TRBJ1-5; V: TRBV2; length: 14; D: .; CDR3: CASSEGTRNQPQHF; DNA: TGTGCCAGCAGTGAGGGTACCAGGAATCAGCCCCAGCATTTT
size: .; J: TRBJ1-1; V: TRBV19; length: 12; D: .; CDR3: CASSREVGEAFF; DNA: TGTGCCAGTAGTCGAGAGGTAGGTGAAGCTTTCTTT
size: .; J: TRBJ1-5; V: TRBV28; length: 13; D: .; CDR3: CASRRDPNQPQHF; DNA: TGTGCCAGCAGGCGGGACCCCAATCAGCCCCAGCATTTT
size: .; J: TRBJ1-5; V: TRBV4-1; length: 17; D: .; CDR3: CASSQDLTFYSNQPQHF; DNA: TGCGCCAGCAGCCAAGATTTGACATTCTATAGCAATCAGCCCCAGCATTTT
size: .; J: TRBJ2-1; V: TRBV6-5; length: 14; D: .; CDR3: CASRIKAGAGEQFF; DNA: TGTGCCAGCAGAATTAAAGCAGGAGCAGGGGAGCAGTTCTTC
size: .; J: TRBJ1-2; V: TRBV5-1; length: 14; D: TRBD1; CDR3: CASSLGQGSHGYTF; DNA: TGCGCCAGCAGCTTGGGACAGGGAAGTCATGGCTACACCTTC
size: many; J: TRBJ1-1; V: TRBV11-1; length: 14; D: .; CDR3: CASSSGRRDTEAFF; DNA: TGTGCCAGCAGCTCCGGGAGGAGGGACACTGAAGCTTTCTTT
size: .; J: TRBJ1-6; V: TRBV7-3; length: 15; D: TRBD1; CDR3: CASSSTGQGNSPLHF; DNA: TGTGCCAGCAGCTCCACGGGACAGGGGAATTCACCCCTCCACTTT
size: .; J: TRBJ1-4; V: TRBV6-4; length: 17; D: .; CDR3: CASSYHQARAGNEKLFF; DNA: TGTGCCAGCAGCTATCATCAGGCGAGGGCCGGTAATGAAAAACTGTTTTTT
size: .; J: TRBJ2-1; V: TRBV12-5; length: 17; D: TRBD2; CDR3: CASGLPQGTSGYNEQFF; DNA: TGTGCTAGTGGTTTGCCACAGGGGACTAGCGGATACAATGAGCAGTTCTTC
size: once; J: TRBJ2-2; V: TRBV7-8; length: 15; D: .; CDR3: CASSFAGAYTGELFF; DNA: TGTGCCAGCAGCTTCGCGGGGGCGTATACCGGGGAGCTGTTTTTT
size: once; J: TRBJ2-1; V: TRBV14; length: 15; D: TRBD2; CDR3: CASSRAGGSGNEQFF; DNA: TGTGCCAGCAGCCGAGCGGGAGGATCAGGGAATGAGCAGTTCTTC
size: .; J: TRBJ1-4; V: TRBV30; length: 14; D: .; CDR3: CAWSPGVLNEKLFF; DNA: TGTGCCTGGAGCCCGGGAGTCCTAAATGAAAAACTGTTTTTT
size: .; J: TRBJ1-3; V: TRBV5-5; length: 16; D: .; CDR3: CASSFSAGIEGNTIYF; DNA: TGTGCCAGCAGCTTTAGTGCAGGGATCGAGGGAAACACCATATATTTT
size: .; J: TRBJ1-4; V: TRBV5-1; length: 16; D: .; CDR3: CASSQRAATTNEKLFF; DNA: TGCGCCAGCAGCCAGCGGGCAGCTACAACTAATGAAAAACTGTTTTTT
size: once; J: TRBJ2-3; V: TRBV9; length: 15; D: .; CDR3: CASSVDFPSTDTQYF; DNA: TGTGCCAGCAGCGTAGATTTCCCTAGCACAGATACGCAGTATTTT
size: few; J: TRBJ1-5; V: TRBV4-1; length: 16; D: TRBD1; CDR3: CASSQETGGGNQPQHF; DNA: TGCGCCAGCAGCCAAGAGACAGGGGGCGGAAATCAGCCCCAGCATTTT
size: .; J: TRBJ2-2; V: TRBV6-4; length: 13; D: TRBD1; CDR3: CASTSDRSGELFF; DNA: TGTGCCAGCACTTCGGACAGGTCCGGGGAGCTGTTTTTT
size: .; J: TRBJ1-4; V: TRBV6-5; length: 14; D: .; CDR3: CASMKGAANEKLFF; DNA: TGTGCCAGCATGAAAGGGGCGGCTAATGAAAAACTGTTTTTT
size: .; J: TRBJ2-7; V: TRBV7-9; length: 15; D: .; CDR3: CASSTRGPADYEQYF; DNA: TGTGCCAGCAGCACCCGCGGGCCCGCAGACTACGAGCAGTACTTC
size: few; J: TRBJ1-1; V: TRBV25-1; length: 12; D: TRBD1; CDR3: CASSAGGTEAFF; DNA: TGTGCCAGCAGTGCAGGGGGCACTGAAGCTTTCTTT
size: .; J: TRBJ2-7; V: TRBV29-1; length: 13; D: TRBD2; CDR3: CSVRQRETHEQYF; DNA: TGCAGCGTTCGCCAGCGGGAGACCCACGAGCAGTACTTC
size: .; J: TRBJ2-1; V: TRBV7-3; length: 15; D: TRBD1; CDR3: CASSALGQGYNEQFF; DNA: TGTGCCAGCAGCGCCCTCGGACAGGGTTACAATGAGCAGTTCTTC
size: .; J: TRBJ2-3; V: TRBV7-2; length: 15; D: TRBD2; CDR3: CASSSKRGPSDTQYF; DNA: TGTGCCAGCAGCTCCAAGCGGGGGCCCTCGGATACGCAGTATTTT
size: .; J: TRBJ2-4; V: TRBV21-1; length: 15; D: .; CDR3: CASLRIPNTSGRARF; DNA: TGTGCCAGCCTACGAATCCCGAATACTAGCGGGAGGGCCCGTTTC
size: .; J: TRBJ2-7; V: TRBV9; length: 14; D: .; CDR3: CASSVKTGSYEQYF; DNA: TGTGCCAGCAGCGTAAAGACAGGCTCCTACGAGCAGTACTTC
size: .; J: TRBJ2-1; V: TRBV4-1; length: 16; D: TRBD2; CDR3: CASSWSRLAGNNEQFF; DNA: TGCGCCAGCAGCTGGAGTCGACTAGCGGGAAACAATGAGCAGTTCTTC
size: .; J: TRBJ2-1; V: TRBV2; length: 11; D: TRBD1; CDR3: CASSVDREEFF; DNA: TGTGCCAGCAGCGTGGACAGGGAGGAGTTCTTC